This TCR beta chain was sequenced during a study of blood T cell repertoires in COVID-19. The wider study: Whether acute or convalescent, the COVID-19 samples came from the United States, Italy and Spain. From T cells, B-cell-depleted T cells, or PBMCs came the material, which was cDNA or gDNA.

Assay used: immunoSEQ multiplex PCR; TCRdb lists only in-frame clones, some missing. The sample shows some 93,000 clones, about 89% of them seen only once. This CDR3 comprises 12 residues. V was pared by 5 bases and J by 5 bases, with 6 bases between. Germline V lookup: CDR1 LGHDT, CDR2 YNNKEL (reference sequence). The sample consisted of peripheral blood. V is TRBV3-1 (or the pseudogene TRBV3-2) and J is TRBJ2-2; D ambiguous. This clonotype originated in a man aged 45-65 years with acute or convalescent COVID-19. The CDR3 sequence is CASSYSTGELFF. The CDR3 DNA is TGTGCCAGCAGCTACAGTACCGGGGAGCTGTTTTTT.